These 15 T cell receptor beta chains share one sample of origin, sequenced in a study of cytomegalovirus exposure and HLA in healthy donors. Sequencing used immunoSEQ multiplex PCR; TCRdb keeps in-frame clones, though not all of them. The data show about 160,000 clones, nearly 90% seen once. Material: PBMCs. Every receptor here comes from a man between 18 and 35 years old in good health and CMV-seropositive.

The chain joins TRBV27 to TRBJ1-4; 7 nucleotides match TRBD1. The CDR3 is 15 residues long. CDR1 and CDR2 (germline): MNHEY, SMNVEV (reference sequence). Trimming at V came to 4 bases and at J to 5 bases, leaving 7 bases not matched to a gene. The CDR3 DNA follows: TGTGCCAGCAGTTCTACGGGACAGCGGAATGAAAAACTGTTTTTT. This sequence encodes CASSSTGQRNEKLFF.

V is TRBV7-9 and J is TRBJ1-1; TRBD1 is a possible D gene (5 bases). V was trimmed by 2 bases and J by 4 bases, leaving 14 bases between them. This CDR3 is built from 15 residues. Per the germline V gene, CDR1 is SEHNR and CDR2 is FQNEAQ (reference sequence). The CDR3 coding sequence is TGTGCCAGCAGCTTACCCCTCGCCAGGGCCACTGAAGCTTTCTTT. It specifies CASSLPLARATEAFF.

The chain carries TRBV27 and TRBJ2-5; 9 positions agree with TRBD2. Per germline, CDR1 MNHEY and CDR2 SMNVEV (reference sequence). Losses at the gene ends were 5 bases for V and 5 bases for J; bases not matched to a gene: 9. The CDR3 spans 15 residues. CDR3 amino acids: CASSLAGRGPETQYF. The CDR3 DNA is TGTGCCAGCAGTCTAGCGGGAAGGGGTCCGGAGACCCAGTACTTC.

This chain joins TRBV14 and TRBJ2-2; 7 nucleotides agree with TRBD2. From germline, CDR1 is SGHDN and CDR2 FVKESK. V was clipped by 1 base and J by 2 bases; unmatched bases: 4. This CDR3 has 16 residues. CDR3 nucleotides: TGTGCCAGCAGCCAAGTGGGACTAACCAACACCGGGGAGCTGTTTTTT. Translation gives CASSQVGLTNTGELFF.

The chain combines TRBV19 with TRBJ1-5, with D unresolved. Germline V gives CDR1 LNHDA, CDR2 SQIVND (reference sequence). Trimming removed 5 bases at V and 7 bases at J, with 12 bases between. The CDR3 loop spans 13 amino acids. Here the CDR3 reads CASSGRLGQPQHF. In nucleotides, the CDR3 is TGTGCCAGTAGTGGCCGGCTCGGGCAGCCCCAGCATTTT.

Relative to its sample, this clone is medium-sized (0.01 to 0.1%). V and J are TRBV6-4 and TRBJ2-1, with TRBD1 as a possible D gene (6 bases). CDR1 MRHNA and CDR2 SNTAGT come from the germline V gene. The CDR3 contains 13 residues. The V and J ends lost 2 bases and 5 bases respectively, with 7 bases between them. Written as DNA, the CDR3 is TGTGCCAGCAGTGACCGGGACAACAATGAGCAGTTCTTC. Protein: CASSDRDNNEQFF.

V gene TRBV5-1 combines with J gene TRBJ2-1; 12 bases line up with TRBD1. The CDR3 runs 21 residues. The junction had 13 bases not matched to a gene; V was cut back by 0 bases and J by 0 bases. CDR1 is SGHRS and CDR2 is YFSETQ in the germline V gene. The CDR3: CASSLVSPGQGALSSYNEQFF. In nucleotides, the CDR3 is TGCGCCAGCAGCTTGGTATCTCCGGGACAGGGGGCCCTAAGCTCCTACAATGAGCAGTTCTTC.

This clone was seen once. J is TRBJ2-7 and V is TRBV7-8; 11 bases line up with TRBD2. CDR3 length: 15 residues. The germline V gene has CDR1 SGHVS and CDR2 FQNEAQ. The ends lost 2 bases at V and 1 base at J; junction bases unmatched: 1. The CDR3: CASSLTSGSSYEQYF. CDR3 DNA: TGTGCCAGCAGCTTAACTAGCGGGAGTTCCTACGAGCAGTACTTC.

This clone was seen just once. The rearrangement joins TRBV21-1 to TRBJ1-1; the D segment call TRBD1 is taken from the table without a DNA check. TRBV21-1 is reported as a pseudogene. This CDR3 is built from 15 residues. This CDR3 is CASSINRVRNTEAFF. The CDR3 bases are TGTGCCAGCAGTATCAACAGGGTCAGGAACACTGAAGCTTTCTTT.

V and J are TRBV11-3 and TRBJ2-7; the match to TRBD2 covers 7 bases. J was trimmed by 2 bases and V by 6 bases; bases with no gene match: 10. The length of the CDR3 is 15 residues. Germline V gene data show CDR1 as SGHNT and CDR2 as YENEEA. CDR3 loop: CASRKGTSEPYEQYF. The CDR3 region has the DNA TGTGCCAGCAGGAAAGGAACTAGCGAGCCCTACGAGCAGTACTTC.

This clone has just a few counts. Here the CDR3 reads CASSYRRGDQPQHF. CDR3 bases: TGTGCCAGCAGTTATCGGAGGGGAGATCAGCCCCAGCATTTT. V and J are TRBV11-3 and TRBJ1-5, with D possibly matching TRBD1 (5 bases). Per germline, CDR1 SGHNT and CDR2 YENEEA. CDR3 length: 14 amino acids. Trimming stripped 6 bases from V and 5 bases from J, with 14 bases between.

The chain has TRBV5-6 and TRBJ1-2; no reliable D call. Trimming shortened V by 0 bases and J by 1 base, and 4 bases separated the two germline ends. Germline CDR1 SGHDT, CDR2 YYEEEE. The CDR3 has 13 amino acids. CDR3 amino acids: CASSLASNYGYTF. The DNA of the CDR3 is TGTGCCAGCAGCTTGGCCAGTAACTATGGCTACACCTTC. The entire variable domain, with the rest obtained from reference TRBV5-6 and TRBJ1-2, is as follows: DAGVTQSPTHLIKTRGQQVTLRCSPKSGHDTVSWYQQALGQGPQFIFQYYEEEERQRGNFPDRFSGHQFPNYSSELNVNALLLGDSALYLCASSLASNYGYTFGSGTRLTVV.

The V gene is TRBV29-1, the J gene TRBJ2-7, with 7 bases aligning to TRBD1. The CDR3 spans 14 residues. The germline V gene has CDR1 SQVTM and CDR2 ANQGSEA. With 2 bases clipped from V and 0 bases from J, the junction kept 4 bases outside the gene matches. The CDR3 spells CSVELAGGSYEQYF. The CDR3 DNA reads TGCAGCGTTGAATTGGCAGGGGGCTCCTACGAGCAGTACTTC.

This chain uses TRBV6-4 with TRBJ2-1, with 11 bases aligning to TRBD1. The germline CDR1 and CDR2 sequences are MRHNA and SNTAGT. V dropped 5 bases and J dropped 8; count of bases not matched to a gene: 8. The CDR3 has 15 amino acids. The CDR3: CASSTGQGAGDEQFF. In nucleotides, the CDR3 is TGTGCCAGCAGTACCGGACAGGGGGCAGGGGATGAGCAGTTCTTC.

The chain recombines TRBV20-1 with TRBJ1-2; maybe TRBD1 (5 bases). Germline loops: CDR1 DFQATT, CDR2 SNEGSKA (reference sequence). CDR3 size: 11 residues. V lost 2 bases, J lost 8 bases, and 9 bases lay in between. The CDR3: CSARQGWGYTF. The CDR3 DNA is TGCAGTGCTAGACAGGGTTGGGGCTACACCTTC.